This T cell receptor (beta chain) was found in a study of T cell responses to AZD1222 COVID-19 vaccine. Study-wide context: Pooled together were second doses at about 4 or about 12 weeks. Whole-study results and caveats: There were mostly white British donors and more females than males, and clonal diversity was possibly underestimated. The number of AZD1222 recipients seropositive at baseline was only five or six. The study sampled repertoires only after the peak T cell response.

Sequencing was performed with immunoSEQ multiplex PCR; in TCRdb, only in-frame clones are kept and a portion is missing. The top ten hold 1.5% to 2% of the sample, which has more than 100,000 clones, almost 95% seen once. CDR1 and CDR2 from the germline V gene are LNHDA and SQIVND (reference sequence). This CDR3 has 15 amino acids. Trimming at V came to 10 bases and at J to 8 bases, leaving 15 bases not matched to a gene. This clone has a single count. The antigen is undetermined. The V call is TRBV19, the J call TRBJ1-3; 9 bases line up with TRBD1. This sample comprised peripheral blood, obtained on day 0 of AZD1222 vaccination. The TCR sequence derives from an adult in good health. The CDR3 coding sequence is TGTGCCACCCAACCCCCGGGACAGGGTGGGTACACCATATATTTT. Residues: CATQPPGQGGYTIYF.